The source of this TCR beta chain is a study of control samples from healthy donors and cancer patients. TCRdb's table, derived via immunoSEQ multiplex PCR, lists solely in-frame clones and lacks some. This sample has about 94,000 clones; over 75% occur once, and the top ten carry 3% to 4.5%. The receptor's source is a woman between 18 and 30 years old in good health. The sequenced sample was blood.

CDR3 coding DNA: TGTGCCAGCATCCGATGGGGGACAGCGAACACTGAAGCTTTCTTT. It encodes CASIRWGTANTEAFF. This chain connects TRBV6-5 to TRBJ1-1; 7 bases align to TRBD1. With 7 bases clipped from V and 1 base from J, the junction kept 9 bases outside the gene matches. The CDR3 is 15 residues long. The V gene's germline CDR1 is MNHEY and CDR2 SVGAGI.